The rows below give T cell receptor beta chains drawn from one sample of a study of cytomegalovirus exposure and HLA in healthy donors. Using immunoSEQ multiplex PCR, the repertoire was profiled, and TCRdb retains in-frame clones only, with some absent. This table has about 150,000 clones, 64% appearing once. Specimen: PBMCs. These receptors came from a woman in her 30s in good health and CMV-seropositive. Each CDR3 is given without its conserved first and last residue.

j_call | v_call | cdr3_aa
TRBJ2-7 | TRBV28 | ASRIGQGNEQY
TRBJ2-2 | TRBV28 | ASSLQGYRGELF
TRBJ2-1 | TRBV29-1 | SVTSVSSNEQF
TRBJ1-4 | TRBV7-7 | ASSPDRGQREKLF
TRBJ2-1 | TRBV29-1 | SVEDGLAGVIDEQF
TRBJ1-2 | TRBV5-4 | ASSMGLAGGGYT
TRBJ2-1 | TRBV7-6 | ASSSSGIYNEQF
TRBJ1-2 | TRBV5-5 | ASSLGGSYGYT
TRBJ2-5 | TRBV6-6 | ASSMPGTGETQY
TRBJ1-1 | TRBV6-5 | ASSYSGVNTEAF
TRBJ1-2 | TRBV18 | ASSPETGSNYGYT
TRBJ1-2 | TRBV10-3 | AISESWDRGLHGYT
TRBJ2-3 | TRBV7-9 | ASSLAGTQY
TRBJ2-3 | TRBV4-2 | ASSQPGTSGGDTQY
TRBJ1-2 | TRBV11-3 | ASSLDQGNYGYT
TRBJ1-2 | TRBV19 | ASSFGTGARSNGYT
TRBJ2-1 | TRBV11-2 | ASSPDWRGLPRVEQF
TRBJ1-1 | TRBV11-3 | ASSLGGTGVAF
TRBJ2-7 | TRBV20-1 | SAEGREQY
TRBJ2-3 | TRBV7-8 | ASSYSQGASDTQY
TRBJ2-3 | TRBV9 | ASSVAGGIPSTDTQY
TRBJ2-3 | TRBV5-8 | ASSPGTSGSFRTQY
TRBJ2-1 | TRBV5-4 | ASSLVGGEQF
TRBJ1-5 | TRBV10-2 | ASSHGGEGGQPQH
TRBJ1-5 | TRBV7-2 | ASSFRDREGQPQH
TRBJ2-7 | TRBV5-1 | ASSLDLGASYEQY
TRBJ2-1 | TRBV2 | ASSEGRRTGYNEQF
TRBJ1-5 | TRBV27 | ASSLSGGSNQPQH
TRBJ2-1 | TRBV18 | ASSTDRPPYNEQF
TRBJ2-1 | TRBV6-5 | ATILYNEQF
TRBJ1-2 | TRBV13 | ASTLGRDYGYT
TRBJ2-3 | TRBV7-9 | ASSLAGVSTDTQY
TRBJ2-7 | TRBV19 | ASSSGTSGRAYEQY
TRBJ2-1 | TRBV5-1 | ASSDVLAGGYNEQF
TRBJ2-7 | TRBV10-3 | ATREGQSSYEQY
TRBJ2-1 | TRBV19 | ASSITSGSNEQF
TRBJ1-6 | TRBV6-1 | ASSDLSSYNSPLH
TRBJ1-1 | TRBV5-1 | ASSLGQVGEAF
TRBJ2-7 | TRBV5-1 | ASSGASYYEQY
TRBJ1-1 | TRBV10-3 | AISVDAGSVAF
TRBJ2-2 | TRBV7-9 | ASSFTLAGASEF
TRBJ1-6 | TRBV28 | ASKRGFGSPLH
TRBJ1-2 | TRBV28 | ASRPRGYGYT
TRBJ2-5 | TRBV19 | ASSIVSLGGQETQY
. | TRBV6-1 | ASIWGQGGAYEQY
TRBJ1-3 | TRBV4-2 | ASSLGTGSEGNTIY
TRBJ1-1 | TRBV5-1 | ASCLMTGSEAF
TRBJ1-2 | TRBV29-1 | SVAGGTEDYGYT
TRBJ2-5 | TRBV7-3 | ASSLNGGSGETQY
TRBJ2-1 | TRBV6-5 | ASSVIAYNEQF
TRBJ1-5 | TRBV5-1 | ASSSYPNQPQH
TRBJ2-7 | TRBV5-1 | ASSSTRYEQY